This T cell receptor beta chain was captured by sequencing in a study of blood T cells in healthy people across ages. Study-wide findings and caveats: Donors of long life had a larger count of naive CD4+ cells and greater diversity than aged donors. Diversity estimates drawn from one million T cells were deemed underestimates.

This CDR3 is built from 14 residues. The germline V and J ends were trimmed by 6 bases and 1 base, with 15 bases remaining between them. CDR1 is DFQATT and CDR2 is SNEGSKA in the germline V gene (reference sequence). Each donor gave 9 to 10 milliliters of peripheral blood. Next came a second PCR, run for 7 to 11 cycles, which used a sample-barcoded 5' primer along with a J-beta primer mix. Via MiXCR, TCRdb re-called the 5' RACE reads, giving one row per CDR3 protein. The sample records 850,000 to 1,000,000 distinct CDR3 sequences, 45% to 50% being singletons. Of note for this clonotype: What it binds is unknown.

This chain uses TRBV20-1 with TRBJ1-1, with D possibly TRBD1 on 5 matching bases. The sequenced sample consisted of blood. The TCR was taken from a man aged 25 to 45 in good health. The CDR3 DNA follows: TGCAGTGCAGCGGGACGGGGACCGAACACTGAAGCTTTCTTT. Encoded protein: CSAAGRGPNTEAFF.